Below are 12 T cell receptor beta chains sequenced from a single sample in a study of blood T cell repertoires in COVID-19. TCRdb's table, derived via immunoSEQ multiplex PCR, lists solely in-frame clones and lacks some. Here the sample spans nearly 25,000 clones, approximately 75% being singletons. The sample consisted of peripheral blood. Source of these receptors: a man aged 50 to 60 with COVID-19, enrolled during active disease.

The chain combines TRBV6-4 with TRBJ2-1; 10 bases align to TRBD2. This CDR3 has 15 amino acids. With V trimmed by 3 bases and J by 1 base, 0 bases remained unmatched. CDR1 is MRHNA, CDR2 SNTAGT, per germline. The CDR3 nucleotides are TGTGCCAGCAGTGAGACTAGCGGGTCCTACAATGAGCAGTTCTTC. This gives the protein CASSETSGSYNEQFF.

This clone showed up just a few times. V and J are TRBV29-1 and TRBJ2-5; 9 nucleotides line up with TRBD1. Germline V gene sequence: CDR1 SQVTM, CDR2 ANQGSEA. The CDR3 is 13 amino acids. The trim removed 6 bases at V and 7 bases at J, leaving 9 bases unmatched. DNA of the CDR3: TGCAGCGTGATAAAACAGGGGGCTGGGACCCAGTACTTC. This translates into CSVIKQGAGTQYF.

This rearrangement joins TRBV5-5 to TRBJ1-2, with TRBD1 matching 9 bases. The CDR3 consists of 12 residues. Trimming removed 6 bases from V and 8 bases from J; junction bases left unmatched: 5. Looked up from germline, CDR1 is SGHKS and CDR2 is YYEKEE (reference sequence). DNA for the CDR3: TGTGCCAGCAACAACAGGGGGCGAGGCTACACCTTC. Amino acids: CASNNRGRGYTF.

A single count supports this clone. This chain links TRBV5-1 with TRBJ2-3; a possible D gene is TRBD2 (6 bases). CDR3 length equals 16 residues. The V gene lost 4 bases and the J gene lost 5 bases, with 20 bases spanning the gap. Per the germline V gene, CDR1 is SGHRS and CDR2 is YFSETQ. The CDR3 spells CASSRGAGKGGDTQYF. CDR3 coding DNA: TGCGCCAGCAGCCGCGGGGCCGGGAAGGGAGGAGATACGCAGTATTTT.

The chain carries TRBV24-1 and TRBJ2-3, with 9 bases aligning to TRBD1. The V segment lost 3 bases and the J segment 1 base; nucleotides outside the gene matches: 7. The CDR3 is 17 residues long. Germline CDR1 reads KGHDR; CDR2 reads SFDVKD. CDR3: CATSDNEGDRGTDTQYF. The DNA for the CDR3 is TGTGCCACCAGTGATAATGAAGGGGACAGGGGCACAGATACGCAGTATTTT.

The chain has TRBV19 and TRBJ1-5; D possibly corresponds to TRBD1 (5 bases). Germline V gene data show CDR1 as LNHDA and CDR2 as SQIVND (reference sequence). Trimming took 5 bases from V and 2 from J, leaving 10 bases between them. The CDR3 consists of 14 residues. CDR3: CASSAGLGNQPQHF. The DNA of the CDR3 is TGTGCCAGTAGTGCAGGGTTGGGCAATCAGCCCCAGCATTTT. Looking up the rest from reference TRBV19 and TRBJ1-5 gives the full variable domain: DGGITQSPKYLFRKEGQNVTLSCEQNLNHDAMYWYRQDPGQGLRLIYYSQIVNDFQKGDIAEGYSVSREKKESFPLTVTSAQKNPTAFYLCASSAGLGNQPQHFGDGTRLSIL.

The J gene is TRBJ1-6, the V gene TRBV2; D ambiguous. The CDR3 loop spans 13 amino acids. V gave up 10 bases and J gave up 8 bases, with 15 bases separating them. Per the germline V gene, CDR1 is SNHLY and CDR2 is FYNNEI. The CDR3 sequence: CATGPEGYSPLHF. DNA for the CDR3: TGTGCCACTGGCCCGGAGGGTTATTCACCCCTCCACTTT.

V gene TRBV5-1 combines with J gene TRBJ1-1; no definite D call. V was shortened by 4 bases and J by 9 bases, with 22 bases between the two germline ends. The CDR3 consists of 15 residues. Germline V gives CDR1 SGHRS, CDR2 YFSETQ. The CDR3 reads CASSPSGRKDIQAFF. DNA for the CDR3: TGCGCCAGCAGCCCTAGCGGACGGAAGGATATTCAAGCTTTCTTT.

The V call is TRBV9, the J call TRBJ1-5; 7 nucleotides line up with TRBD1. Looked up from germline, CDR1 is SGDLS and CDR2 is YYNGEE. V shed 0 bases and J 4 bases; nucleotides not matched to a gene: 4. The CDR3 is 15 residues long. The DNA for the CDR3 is TGTGCCAGCAGCGTAGGGCTACAGGGGAATCAGCCCCAGCATTTT. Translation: CASSVGLQGNQPQHF.

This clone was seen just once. The chain's CDR3 is CSVGKRAGLTEAFF. Here the CDR3 DNA reads TGCAGCGTTGGTAAAAGGGCAGGGCTCACTGAAGCTTTCTTT. The rearrangement uses TRBV29-1 and TRBJ1-1, with D possibly being TRBD1 (5 bases). CDR1 and CDR2 from the germline V gene are SQVTM and ANQGSEA. CDR3 size: 14 residues. Trimming took off 4 bases at V and 4 bases at J, with 16 bases between the two ends.

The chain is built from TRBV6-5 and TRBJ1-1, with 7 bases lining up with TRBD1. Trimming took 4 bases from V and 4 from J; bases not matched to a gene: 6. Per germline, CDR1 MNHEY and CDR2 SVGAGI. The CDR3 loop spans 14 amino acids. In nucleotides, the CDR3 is TGTGCCAGCAGTTCACAGGGGAGACGCACTGAAGCTTTCTTT. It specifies CASSSQGRRTEAFF.

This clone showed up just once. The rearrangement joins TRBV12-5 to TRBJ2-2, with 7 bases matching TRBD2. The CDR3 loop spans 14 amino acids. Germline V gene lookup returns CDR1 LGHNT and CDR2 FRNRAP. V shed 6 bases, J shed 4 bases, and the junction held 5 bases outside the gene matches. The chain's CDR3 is CASGRPGGTGELFF. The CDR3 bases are TGTGCTAGTGGCCGCCCGGGAGGCACCGGGGAGCTGTTTTTT.